What follows are 15 T cell receptor beta chains derived from one specimen sequenced in a study of T-cell memory formation after mild COVID-19. TCRdb called the 5' RACE reads again in MiXCR, with one record for every CDR3 protein. This sample has about 350,000 distinct CDR3 sequences, with roughly 15% found just once. Sequencing was performed on PBMCs or a T cell subset sorted from them (not recorded which). The receptors come from a man aged 18 to 29 who had mild COVID-19 (a few samples of this study predate the infection). Cell type and time point are not known.

This clonotype was counted between two and nine times. The chain couples TRBV4-3 to TRBJ2-7; D may be TRBD1 (5 bases). Germline CDR1 reads LGHNA; CDR2 reads YSLEER. This CDR3 contains 16 residues. Trimming left V 0 bases short and J 5 bases short, with 17 bases between. DNA of the CDR3: TGCGCCAGCAGCCAAGACCTGGACACTTGGTCGGACGAGCAGTACTTC. As protein: CASSQDLDTWSDEQYF.

This clonotype was picked up a small number of times. V is TRBV7-2 and J is TRBJ1-4; TRBD1 aligns across 7 bases. With V trimmed by 1 base and J by 7 bases, 0 bases remained unmatched. Germline lookup yields CDR1 SGHTA and CDR2 FQGNSA. The CDR3 is 13 amino acids. CDR3 sequence (DNA): TGTGCCAGCAGCTTAGGACAGGGTGAAAAACTGTTTTTT. Translating gives CASSLGQGEKLFF.

This clonotype came up a few times. V is TRBV7-2 and J is TRBJ2-1; TRBD1 matches at 12 bases. This CDR3 has 17 residues. V lost 5 bases to trimming and J lost 7 bases; unmatched junction nucleotides: 12. In germline, CDR1 is SGHTA, CDR2 FQGNSA. As DNA, the CDR3 is TGTGCCAGCAGCGCCCCCGGGACAGGGGGCGTTGGGAATGAGCAGTTCTTC. Translation gives CASSAPGTGGVGNEQFF.

This clonotype showed up just a few times. V is TRBV6-5 and J is TRBJ1-6, with D uncertain. Germline V CDR1 and CDR2: MNHEY, SVGAGI. Trimming cost V 6 bases and J 5 bases, with 11 bases left between them. There are 14 residues in the CDR3. Here the CDR3 DNA reads TGTGCCAGCAGCCCCTCCTGGAATAATTCACCCCTCCACTTT. It encodes CASSPSWNNSPLHF.

In this sample, this clonotype turned up a few times. The chain is built from TRBV5-6 and TRBJ1-5; no definite D call. The V end lost 5 bases, the J end lost 1 base, and 13 bases lay between the germline ends. CDR3 length equals 15 residues. CDR1 and CDR2 from the germline V gene are SGHDT and YYEEEE. CDR3 bases: TGTGCCAGCAGTCCTTGGACTCCGAGCAATCAGCCCCAGCATTTT. Its protein product is CASSPWTPSNQPQHF. Together with reference TRBV5-6 and TRBJ1-5, the CDR3 gives the full variable domain: DAGVTQSPTHLIKTRGQQVTLRCSPKSGHDTVSWYQQALGQGPQFIFQYYEEEERQRGNFPDRFSGHQFPNYSSELNVNALLLGDSALYLCASSPWTPSNQPQHFGDGTRLSIL.

In its sample, this clonotype was seen many times. The chain joins TRBV6-5 to TRBJ1-1; D uncertain. V lost 0 bases to trimming and J lost 4 bases, with 18 bases between them. This CDR3 has 17 residues. In germline, CDR1 is MNHEY, CDR2 SVGAGI. CDR3 amino acids: CASSYSYSGIGGTEAFF. CDR3 nucleotides: TGTGCCAGCAGTTACTCGTATTCGGGGATCGGTGGCACTGAAGCTTTCTTT.

The V and J genes are TRBV11-2 and TRBJ2-7; 9 bases are a match to TRBD1. The V gene end was trimmed by 5 bases and the J gene end by 1 base; junction bases not matched to a gene: 6. From germline, CDR1 is SGHAT and CDR2 FQNNGV. There are 15 residues in the CDR3. In DNA, the CDR3 is TGTGCCAGCAGCGCCTCGGGACAGGGATCCTACGAGCAGTACTTC. This gives the protein CASSASGQGSYEQYF.

This clonotype occurred a few times. This sequence joins TRBV3-1 and TRBJ2-7, with D perhaps matching TRBD1 (6 bases). Trimming shortened V by 0 bases and J by 2 bases, and 11 bases separated the two germline ends. The CDR3 length is 15 residues. Germline assignment: CDR1 LGHDT and CDR2 YNNKEL (reference sequence). In DNA, the CDR3 is TGTGCCAGCAGCCAAGATCGGCCAGGGGCCTACGAGCAGTACTTC. It translates to CASSQDRPGAYEQYF.

This clonotype was counted at least ten times. J is TRBJ1-6 and V is TRBV5-1; 8 bases fit TRBD1. V dropped 1 base and J dropped 9; count of bases not matched to a gene: 9. The CDR3 length is 16 residues. Per the germline V gene, CDR1 is SGHRS and CDR2 is YFSETQ. The CDR3 loop is CASSLRAGGEGSPLHF. CDR3 bases: TGCGCCAGCAGCTTGAGGGCAGGGGGCGAGGGTTCACCCCTCCACTTT.

This clonotype was recorded at least ten times. The chain carries TRBV9 and TRBJ1-6; D gene ambiguous. The CDR3 sequence is 14 residues long. Trimming shortened V by 0 bases and J by 8 bases, and 9 bases separated the two germline ends. Germline CDR1 and CDR2: SGDLS and YYNGEE. Here the CDR3 DNA reads TGTGCCAGCAGCGTAGACGGCCGGGATTCACCCCTCCACTTT. This codes for CASSVDGRDSPLHF. The full variable domain, with the rest looked up from reference TRBV9 and TRBJ1-6, is DSGVTQTPKHLITATGQRVTLRCSPRSGDLSVYWYQQSLDQGLQFLIQYYNGEERAKGNILERFSAQQFPDLHSELNLSSLELGDSALYFCASSVDGRDSPLHFGNGTRLTVT.

This clonotype has a handful of counts. The V gene is TRBV9, the J gene TRBJ2-4; the D gene is possibly TRBD1 (5 bases). This CDR3 spans 15 amino acids. Germline values: CDR1 SGDLS, CDR2 YYNGEE. V gave up 0 bases and J gave up 6 bases, with 13 bases separating them. For the CDR3, the DNA is TGTGCCAGCAGCGTAGATTCTGACAGTTCAAACATTCAGTACTTC. Translation gives CASSVDSDSSNIQYF.

This clonotype has only a few counts. V and J are TRBV7-2 and TRBJ2-3; D is unclear. Trimming shortened V by 4 bases and J by 6 bases, and 11 bases separated the two germline ends. CDR1 is SGHTA and CDR2 is FQGNSA in the germline V gene. The CDR3 is made up of 13 amino acids. The CDR3 bases are TGTGCCAGCAGCTCTAATTATTGGGATACGCAGTATTTT. Translated, it gives CASSSNYWDTQYF.

This clonotype was seen repeatedly, ten times or more. V and J are TRBV5-4 and TRBJ2-5; 7 bases agree with TRBD1. The CDR3 runs to 13 residues. J gave up 3 bases and V 7 bases, and 6 bases lay outside the gene matches. From germline, CDR1 is SGHNT and CDR2 YYREEE (reference sequence). CDR3 sequence reads: CASAPGTEETQYF. The CDR3 bases are TGTGCCAGCGCCCCCGGGACAGAAGAGACCCAGTACTTC.

The chain joins TRBV7-2 to TRBJ2-1; 8 bases are a match to TRBD1. The V and J ends lost 2 bases and 6 bases, in that order; junction bases with no gene match: 3. Looked up from germline, CDR1 is SGHTA and CDR2 is FQGNSA. The CDR3 consists of 14 residues. CDR3 sequence (DNA): TGTGCCAGCAGCTTACAGACAGGGGTCAATGAGCAGTTCTTC. Residues: CASSLQTGVNEQFF.

The chain couples TRBV12-3 or TRBV12-4 to TRBJ2-3; 11 bases agree with TRBD2. V dropped 6 bases and J dropped 4; count of bases not matched to a gene: 3. This CDR3 has 14 amino acids. This CDR3 reads CASRGTSGSDTQYF. DNA for the CDR3: TGTGCCAGCAGGGGGACTAGCGGATCAGATACGCAGTATTTT.